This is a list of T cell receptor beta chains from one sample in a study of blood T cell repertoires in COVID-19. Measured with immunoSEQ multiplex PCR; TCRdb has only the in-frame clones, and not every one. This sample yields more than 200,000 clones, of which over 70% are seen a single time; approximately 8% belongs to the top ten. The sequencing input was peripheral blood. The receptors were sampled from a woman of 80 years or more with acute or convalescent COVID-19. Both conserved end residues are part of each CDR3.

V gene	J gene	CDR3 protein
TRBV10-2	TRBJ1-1	CASSDRVFTEAFF
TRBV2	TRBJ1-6	CASSQPPGQSSSYNSPLHF
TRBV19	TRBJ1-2	CASLGTALYGYTF
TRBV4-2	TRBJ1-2	CASSQDMADYGYTF
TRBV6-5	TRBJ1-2	CASRYDPGTGEGYTF
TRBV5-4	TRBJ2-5	CASSSRLAGEETQYF
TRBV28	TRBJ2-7	CASSFPLSSGSHVVGSYEQYF
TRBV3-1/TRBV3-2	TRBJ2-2	CASSPDPAGTENTGELFF
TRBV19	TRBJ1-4	CASKITDATNEKLFF
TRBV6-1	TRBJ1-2	CASSEAQFRGYTF
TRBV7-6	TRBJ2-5	CASSFLNGQEETQYF
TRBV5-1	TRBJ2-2	CASSLGGGNTGELFF
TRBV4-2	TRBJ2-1	CASSQDPSGRRDEQFF
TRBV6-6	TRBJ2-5	CASSNSGTGDQETQYF
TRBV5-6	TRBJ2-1	CASSEGAGSYNEQFF
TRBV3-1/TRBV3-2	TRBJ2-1	CASSQDSLSRGREQFF
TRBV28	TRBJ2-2	CASSPTSGGHGELFF
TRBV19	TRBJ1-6	CASSSWTPEGSPLHF
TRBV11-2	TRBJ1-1	CASSLGGLTNTEAFF
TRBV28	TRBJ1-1	CASSLPAQGRGTEAFF
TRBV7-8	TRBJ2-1	CASSLGLAGGPFNNEQFF
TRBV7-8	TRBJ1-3	CASSLRDSGLVSGNTIYF
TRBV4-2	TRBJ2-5	CASSQERGLAAEETQYF
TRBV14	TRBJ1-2	CASSGTRDSLYGYTF
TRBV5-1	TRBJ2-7	CASSLPQGDEQYF
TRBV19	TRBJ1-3	CASSINTASGNTIYF
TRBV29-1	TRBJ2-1	CSVTRGEKEQFF
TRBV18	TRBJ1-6	CASSSGNSPLHF
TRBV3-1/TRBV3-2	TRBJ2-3	CASSQVVLAGGKDTQYF
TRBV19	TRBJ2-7	CASSMGLAGSYEQYF
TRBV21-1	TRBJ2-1	CASSKKTRGRNEQFF
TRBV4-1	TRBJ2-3	CASSQVGTGYTDTQYF
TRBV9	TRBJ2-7	CASSVGQGQIYEQYF
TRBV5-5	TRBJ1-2	CASSLGTGDPNYGYTF
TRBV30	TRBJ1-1	CAWSVQNRIYTEAFF
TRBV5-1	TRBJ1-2	CASSLKGEHGYTF
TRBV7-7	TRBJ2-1	CASSSAGGVNEQFF
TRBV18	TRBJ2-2	CASSPRQGESGELFF